This is a list of T cell receptor beta chains from one sample in a study of blood T cells in healthy people across ages. TCRdb processed the 5' RACE reads anew with MiXCR; each CDR3 protein has one entry. The table includes about 640,000 distinct CDR3 sequences, 25% to 30% detected once. Specimen: blood. These receptor sequences come from a woman of 80 years or more in good health. The CDR3 runs from the conserved cysteine through the conserved F or W. The order of the fields is J gene, clone size, D gene, V gene, CDR3 DNA, CDR3 protein. D genes are given only for firm matches. Size is omitted from some rows. Given values are once, few, many or a class for expanded clones.

TRBJ1-1 many NA TRBV10-2 TGCGCCAGCAGTGAGTCAGGGGGGCAGAACACTGAAGCTTTCTTT CASSESGGQNTEAFF
TRBJ2-3 NA TRBD2 TRBV7-2 TGTGCCAGCAGCTTAGTGGCCAGCGGGGGGGCCGGGTGGACGCAGTATTTT CASSLVASGGAGWTQYF
TRBJ2-5 NA NA TRBV20-1 TGCAGTGCTAGAGATCAGGTCGGGGTTAGGGAGACCCAGTACTTC CSARDQVGVRETQYF
TRBJ2-3 NA TRBD2 TRBV20-1 TGCAGTGCTAGAGTACTAGCGGTGACAGATACGCAGTATTTT CSARVLAVTDTQYF
TRBJ1-5 NA NA TRBV29-1 TGCAGCGTTGGGGAAAACGGCAATCAGCCCCAGCATTTT CSVGENGNQPQHF
TRBJ2-7 NA TRBD1 TRBV6-2/TRBV6-3 TGTGCCAGCAGCCGGGACAGGGGGCTTCTCGAGCAGTACTTC CASSRDRGLLEQYF
TRBJ1-2 NA NA TRBV6-5 TGTGCCGGCAGTTACTCGAACCATGTGGCGGGAGTTACCCTTCGCTACACCTTC CAGSYSNHVAGVTLRYTF
TRBJ1-5 many NA TRBV24-1 TGTGCCACCAGTGCTGCTAGGGATCAGCCCCAGCATTTT CATSAARDQPQHF
TRBJ2-1 few TRBD2 TRBV20-1 TGCAGTGCTAGCCCCCTAAGCGGGGGGCTGGAGAATGAGCAGTTCTTC CSASPLSGGLENEQFF
TRBJ2-7 few NA TRBV11-2 TGTGCCAGTACATACGAGCAGTACTTC CASTYEQYF